The 21 T cell receptor beta chains below were found in one sample sequenced in a study of identical twins. One entry per CDR3 protein results from TCRdb running MiXCR on the 5' RACE reads. The repertoire holds approximately 620,000 distinct CDR3 sequences, with 8.5% to 9% as singletons. These data were also reused for a study on yellow fever vaccine responses in identical twins.

Sequencing was done on a sample of PBMCs. These receptor sequences come from a woman between 18 and 29 years old in good health.

The chain is built from TRBV6-1 and TRBJ2-7, with TRBD2 identical over 9 bases. V shed 7 bases and J 3 bases; nucleotides not matched to a gene: 4. CDR1 and CDR2 from the germline V gene are MNHNS and SASEGT. This CDR3 has 13 amino acids. The CDR3 region is CASNRLADYEQYF. In DNA, the CDR3 is TGTGCCAGCAACAGACTAGCGGACTACGAGCAGTACTTC.

This clonotype was picked up many times. The gene calls are TRBV7-2 and TRBJ1-5; 7 nucleotides line up with TRBD1. Germline V gives CDR1 SGHTA, CDR2 FQGNSA. There are 18 residues in the CDR3. The ends lost 0 bases at V and 0 bases at J; junction bases unmatched: 8. DNA for the CDR3: TGTGCCAGCAGCTTAGCCGGGACAGAAGAATATAGCAATCAGCCCCAGCATTTT. It encodes CASSLAGTEEYSNQPQHF.

This clonotype appeared a few times. The rearrangement uses TRBV6-2 or TRBV6-3 and TRBJ2-1, with D hard to call. V lost 6 bases to trimming and J lost 4 bases, with 13 bases between them. The CDR3 length is 14 residues. Germline V gives CDR1 MNHEY, CDR2 SVGEGT. CDR3 DNA sequence: TGTGCCAGCAGCCCGATAATCAGTTACAATGAGCAGTTCTTC. It specifies CASSPIISYNEQFF.

This chain's CDR3 is CASSLTAGGTNEQFF. For the CDR3, the DNA is TGTGCCAGCAGTTTGACAGCGGGAGGGACAAATGAGCAGTTCTTC. The V and J genes are TRBV6-5 and TRBJ2-1, with 10 bases lining up with TRBD2. Germline loops: CDR1 MNHEY, CDR2 SVGAGI. The V gene end was trimmed by 4 bases and the J gene end by 7 bases; junction bases not matched to a gene: 7. The CDR3 length is 15 residues.

This clonotype occurred a few times. The chain combines TRBV7-9 with TRBJ2-4; 11 bases line up with TRBD2. This CDR3 has 17 amino acids. Germline values: CDR1 SEHNR, CDR2 FQNEAQ (reference sequence). Germline trimming cut 4 bases from V and 0 bases from J; bases unmatched to any gene: 5. This chain's CDR3 is CASSSATSGGAKNIQYF. CDR3 DNA sequence: TGTGCCAGCAGCTCGGCCACTAGCGGGGGAGCCAAAAACATTCAGTACTTC.

The sample holds a few counts of this clonotype. This chain connects TRBV5-5 to TRBJ2-1; 14 bases align to TRBD2. CDR3 size: 17 residues. The V segment lost 7 bases and the J segment 4 bases; nucleotides outside the gene matches: 10. The germline gives CDR1 SGHKS, CDR2 YYEKEE (reference sequence). The CDR3: CASWRTSGGKSYNEQFF. CDR3 bases: TGTGCCAGCTGGAGGACTAGCGGGGGGAAATCTTACAATGAGCAGTTCTTC.

The CDR3: CSVVDVYNEQFF. The DNA of the CDR3 is TGCAGCGTTGTTGATGTTTACAATGAGCAGTTCTTC. This chain links TRBV29-1 with TRBJ2-1; D is unclear. CDR3 size: 12 residues. V was cut by 4 bases and J by 4 bases, with 8 bases left in between. From germline, CDR1 is SQVTM and CDR2 ANQGSEA.

In its sample, this clonotype was seen many times. This chain links TRBV7-2 with TRBJ2-3, with a weak D call TRBD2 (6 bases). This CDR3 has 14 amino acids. Germline CDR1 is SGHTA and CDR2 is FQGNSA. Trimming removed 5 bases from V and 0 bases from J, with 9 bases in between. Here the CDR3 reads CASSKDYSTDTQYF. DNA for the CDR3: TGTGCCAGCAGCAAGGACTACAGCACAGATACGCAGTATTTT.

In its sample, this clonotype was seen a few times. This sequence joins TRBV20-1 and TRBJ2-3, with no clear D. CDR3 length: 12 amino acids. Trimming removed 3 bases from V and 5 bases from J, with 9 bases in between. Per germline, CDR1 DFQATT and CDR2 SNEGSKA (reference sequence). CDR3 region: CSARGVGDTQYF. The CDR3 bases are TGCAGTGCTAGGGGCGTAGGAGATACGCAGTATTTT.

The rearrangement links TRBV7-8 to TRBJ2-3, with 8 bases lining up with TRBD2. The J segment lost 6 bases and the V segment lost 5 bases, leaving 13 bases of the junction unmatched. Germline CDR1 SGHVS, CDR2 FQNEAQ. The CDR3 spans 16 residues. CDR3 in DNA: TGTGCCAGCAGCGGACGGACTAGCTCTTGGGAGGATACGCAGTATTTT. Its translation: CASSGRTSSWEDTQYF.

This clonotype was seen a few times. The chain carries TRBV9 and TRBJ2-3, with TRBD2 identical over 7 bases. Germline CDR1 is SGDLS and CDR2 is YYNGEE. J gave up 5 bases and V 0 bases, and 6 bases lay outside the gene matches. The CDR3 is 15 amino acids. DNA for the CDR3: TGTGCCAGCAGCGTAGTTGGGGGGGAGGGAGATACGCAGTATTTT. Translating it yields CASSVVGGEGDTQYF. Supplemented by reference TRBV9 and TRBJ2-3, the full variable domain reads DSGVTQTPKHLITATGQRVTLRCSPRSGDLSVYWYQQSLDQGLQFLIQYYNGEERAKGNILERFSAQQFPDLHSELNLSSLELGDSALYFCASSVVGGEGDTQYFGPGTRLTVL.

V and J are TRBV27 and TRBJ2-5; TRBD1 might be the D (5 bases). CDR3 size: 14 residues. Per germline, CDR1 MNHEY and CDR2 SMNVEV (reference sequence). V was pared by 5 bases and J by 7 bases, with 17 bases between. Here the CDR3 reads CASSTLGVTGTQYF. CDR3 nucleotides: TGTGCCAGCAGTACGCTAGGGGTTACGGGGACCCAGTACTTC.

This chain uses TRBV3-1 with TRBJ1-1; 7 nucleotides align to TRBD1. There are 15 residues in the CDR3. CDR1 is LGHDT, CDR2 YNNKEL, per germline (reference sequence). The J segment lost 1 base and the V segment lost 3 bases, leaving 5 bases of the junction unmatched. The CDR3 sequence: CASSHTGQTNTEAFF. The CDR3 DNA reads as TGTGCCAGCAGCCATACGGGACAGACGAACACTGAAGCTTTCTTT.

The CDR3 region is CASSESAGMKNIQYF. The CDR3, as DNA: TGTGCCAGCAGTGAATCCGCAGGGATGAAAAACATTCAGTACTTC. This sequence joins TRBV25-1 and TRBJ2-4; D perhaps matches TRBD1 (5 bases). The CDR3 has 15 amino acids. Deletions cut 1 base from V and 4 bases from J, with 11 bases between. CDR1 is MGHDK, CDR2 SYGVNS, per germline.

The chain combines TRBV20-1 with TRBJ2-1; TRBD2 matches at 10 bases. The germline CDR1 and CDR2 sequences are DFQATT and SNEGSKA (reference sequence). CDR3 length: 17 amino acids. Trimming took 0 bases from V and 2 from J; bases not matched to a gene: 7. The chain's CDR3 is CSARDYGTSETYNEQFF. CDR3 bases: TGCAGTGCTAGAGACTACGGGACTAGCGAAACCTACAATGAGCAGTTCTTC.

The rearrangement joins TRBV9 to TRBJ1-2; the D gene is possibly TRBD1 (5 bases). Per germline, CDR1 SGDLS and CDR2 YYNGEE. The CDR3 loop spans 13 amino acids. V was trimmed by 1 base and J by 6 bases, leaving 10 bases between them. Here the CDR3 DNA reads TGTGCCAGCAGCGTATATGGGGCTGATGGCTACACCTTC. Translated: CASSVYGADGYTF.

This clonotype was counted many times. The chain joins TRBV4-1 to TRBJ2-3; perhaps TRBD1 as D (5 bases). With 0 bases removed from V and 3 bases from J, the gap between germline ends came to 16 bases. CDR1 is MGHRA and CDR2 is YSYEKL in the germline V gene. The CDR3 contains 17 residues. The CDR3 protein is CASSQEGLGQGTDTQYF. DNA of the CDR3: TGCGCCAGCAGCCAAGAAGGGTTAGGCCAGGGAACAGATACGCAGTATTTT.

This clonotype was counted many times. The chain carries TRBV27 and TRBJ2-7; D is perhaps TRBD1 (6 bases). Germline values: CDR1 MNHEY, CDR2 SMNVEV (reference sequence). The CDR3 has 14 residues. V dropped 1 base and J dropped 3 bases, with 10 bases sitting between them. The CDR3 spells CASSLYQGHYEQYF. DNA of the CDR3: TGTGCCAGCAGTTTATATCAGGGGCACTACGAGCAGTACTTC.

This clonotype was picked up many times. The chain carries TRBV20-1 and TRBJ2-1; possible D gene TRBD2, 6 bases. The germline gives CDR1 DFQATT, CDR2 SNEGSKA (reference sequence). V lost 6 bases to trimming and J lost 7 bases, with 16 bases between them. The CDR3 is 13 residues long. The CDR3 DNA reads TGCAGTGCCTGGGACTTGATTTTAAATGAGCAGTTCTTC. This gives the protein CSAWDLILNEQFF.

This clonotype was seen ten or more times. V usage is TRBV6-4 and J usage is TRBJ2-2; 8 bases agree with TRBD1. Germline V lookup: CDR1 MRHNA, CDR2 SNTAGT. This CDR3 contains 16 residues. J lost 5 bases, V lost 6 bases, and 11 bases had no gene match. CDR3 sequence reads: CASSETGQGGTGELFF. The DNA for the CDR3 is TGTGCCAGCAGCGAAACTGGACAGGGAGGAACCGGGGAGCTGTTTTTT.

This clonotype appeared a few times. The chain couples TRBV6-1 to TRBJ2-7, with no clear D. V lost 10 bases, J lost 0 bases, and 13 bases lay in between. This CDR3 region has 13 residues. CDR1 and CDR2 (germline): MNHNS, SASEGT. CDR3 DNA sequence: TGTGCCACCGCGTGGGCTAACTCCTACGAGCAGTACTTC. Protein sequence: CATAWANSYEQYF.